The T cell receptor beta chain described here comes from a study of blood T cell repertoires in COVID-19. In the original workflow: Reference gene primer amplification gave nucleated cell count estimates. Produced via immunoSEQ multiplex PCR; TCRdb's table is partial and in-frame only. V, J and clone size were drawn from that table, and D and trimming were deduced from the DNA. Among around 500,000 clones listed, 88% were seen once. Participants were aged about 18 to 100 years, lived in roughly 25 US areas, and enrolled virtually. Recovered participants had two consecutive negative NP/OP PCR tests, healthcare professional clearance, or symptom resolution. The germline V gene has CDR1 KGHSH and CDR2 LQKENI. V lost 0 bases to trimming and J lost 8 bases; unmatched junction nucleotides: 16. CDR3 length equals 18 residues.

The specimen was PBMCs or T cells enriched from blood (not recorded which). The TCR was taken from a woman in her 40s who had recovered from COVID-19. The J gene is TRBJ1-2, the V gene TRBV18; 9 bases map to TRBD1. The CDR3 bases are TGTGCCAGCTCACCACCGGCTGGGACAGGGCTTTTTATAGGAGGCTACACCTTC. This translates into CASSPPAGTGLFIGGYTF.